The 29 T cell receptor beta chains reported below all come from one sample, sequenced in a study of cytomegalovirus exposure and HLA in healthy donors (dated by TCRdb to 2017 to 2019). The library was generated by the immunoSEQ multiplex PCR assay. Drawn from immuneACCESS, this table holds only the in-frame rearrangements with V and J called that TCRdb kept. Clones are partly lost; checked studies trace under half to an unresolved V gene and leave the rest unexplained. This sample holds fewer than 55,000 clones; approximately 90% were observed only once. The leading ten clones occupy under 1.5% of the sample. Input material: PBMCs. The receptors originated from a man between 18 and 35 years old in good health and CMV-seronegative.

V usage is TRBV29-1 and J usage is TRBJ2-5, with TRBD2 matching 10 bases. Trimming removed 3 bases from V and 0 bases from J; junction bases left unmatched: 7. Germline V lookup: CDR1 SQVTM, CDR2 ANQGSEA. The CDR3 is 16 amino acids. The CDR3: CSVDWTSGLYQETQYF. DNA for the CDR3: TGCAGCGTTGATTGGACTAGCGGACTGTACCAAGAGACCCAGTACTTC.

The rearrangement links TRBV15 to TRBJ2-3, with 8 bases matching TRBD1. The CDR3 sequence is 15 residues long. The germline V gene encodes CDR1 LNHNV and CDR2 YYDKDF (reference sequence). The V segment lost 2 bases and the J segment 3 bases; nucleotides outside the gene matches: 4. The CDR3 sequence is CATSRTTGGTDTQYF. CDR3 coding DNA: TGTGCCACCAGCAGAACCACAGGGGGGACAGATACGCAGTATTTT.

This chain connects TRBV4-1 to TRBJ2-2, with 8 bases lining up with TRBD2. V lost 0 bases and J lost 0; bases outside the gene matches: 3. The CDR3 extends over 17 amino acids. Germline V gene data show CDR1 as MGHRA and CDR2 as YSYEKL. The CDR3, as DNA: TGCGCCAGCAGCCAAGACCGAGCGGGAGCGAACACCGGGGAGCTGTTTTTT. Translating gives CASSQDRAGANTGELFF.

This clone appeared once. CDR3: CASSLASGTGELFF. CDR3 nucleotides: TGCGCCAGCAGCTTGGCTTCGGGGACCGGGGAGCTGTTTTTT. The chain employs TRBV5-1 and TRBJ2-2; possibly TRBD2 for D (5 bases). V lost 0 bases and J lost 5, with 8 bases in between. Germline V gene data show CDR1 as SGHRS and CDR2 as YFSETQ. The CDR3 consists of 14 residues.

The chain employs TRBV20-1 and TRBJ2-1; D possibly corresponds to TRBD1 (5 bases). This CDR3 contains 11 residues. Trimming took off 2 bases at V and 9 bases at J, with 8 bases between the two ends. CDR1 is DFQATT and CDR2 is SNEGSKA in the germline V gene (reference sequence). CDR3 nucleotides: TGCAGTGCTAGAAGGCAGGGTGAGCAGTTCTTC. It translates to CSARRQGEQFF.

This chain joins TRBV6-1 and TRBJ1-2, with D uncertain. Trimming took off 1 base at V and 6 bases at J, with 9 bases between the two ends. The CDR3 sequence is 13 residues long. The V gene's germline CDR1 is MNHNS and CDR2 SASEGT. The CDR3 sequence: CASSEVSGNGYTF. The CDR3 DNA reads TGTGCCAGCAGTGAAGTCTCGGGGAATGGCTACACCTTC.

The chain has TRBV10-3 and TRBJ2-1; 7 bases are a match to TRBD1. V lost 8 bases to trimming and J lost 5 bases; unmatched junction nucleotides: 6. This CDR3 region has 13 residues. Per germline, CDR1 ENHRY and CDR2 SYGVKD. The CDR3 bases are TGTGCCATCCGGGACAGCCCCAACAATGAGCAGTTCTTC. Translation: CAIRDSPNNEQFF.

This clone was observed a single time. The chain links TRBV28 to TRBJ2-1; 7 positions agree with TRBD1. Trimming removed 3 bases from V and 6 bases from J; junction bases left unmatched: 8. Germline CDR1 is MDHEN and CDR2 is SYDVKM. The CDR3 runs 15 residues. CDR3 protein: CASSFPTGRGNEQFF. In DNA, the CDR3 is TGTGCCAGCAGTTTTCCGACAGGGCGAGGCAATGAGCAGTTCTTC.

This chain uses TRBV6-1 with TRBJ2-3, with TRBD1 matching 10 bases. The CDR3 has 17 residues. V lost 4 bases and J lost 0; bases outside the gene matches: 7. Looked up from germline, CDR1 is MNHNS and CDR2 is SASEGT. CDR3 in amino acids: CASSAGQGEWSTDTQYF. CDR3 sequence (DNA): TGTGCCAGCAGTGCCGGACAGGGGGAGTGGAGCACAGATACGCAGTATTTT.

The V gene is TRBV18, the J gene TRBJ2-1; 9 bases match TRBD1. V trimming: 1 base; J trimming: 9 bases; junction bases outside the gene matches: 4. CDR1 and CDR2 from the germline V gene are KGHSH and LQKENI. There are 14 residues in the CDR3. Here the CDR3 reads CASSPQTGGVEQFF. In DNA form, the CDR3 reads TGTGCCAGCTCACCACAAACAGGGGGCGTTGAGCAGTTCTTC.

This clone was detected only once. The chain couples TRBV11-2 to TRBJ2-1, with 8 bases lining up with TRBD1. The germline V gene encodes CDR1 SGHAT and CDR2 FQNNGV. The CDR3 is 12 residues long. Trimming took 6 bases from V and 8 from J; bases not matched to a gene: 3. The CDR3 DNA sequence: TGTGCCAGCAGGGTGACAGGGGATGAGCAGTTCTTC. This gives the protein CASRVTGDEQFF. The variable domain in full, with the rest retrieved from reference TRBV11-2 and TRBJ2-1, is EAGVAQSPRYKIIEKRQSVAFWCNPISGHATLYWYQQILGQGPKLLIQFQNNGVVDDSQLPKDRFSAERLKGVDSTLKIQPAKLEDSAVYLCASRVTGDEQFFGPGTRLTVL.

This clone was seen a single time. The chain employs TRBV6-5 and TRBJ1-3, with 7 nucleotides matching TRBD1. V shed 2 bases and J 2 bases; nucleotides not matched to a gene: 6. Germline V gene sequence: CDR1 MNHEY, CDR2 SVGAGI. This CDR3 comprises 16 residues. Here the CDR3 DNA reads TGTGCCAGCAGTTACCTGGACAGGTCCACTGGAAACACCATATATTTT. Amino acid sequence: CASSYLDRSTGNTIYF.

The chain combines TRBV29-1 with TRBJ1-1; TRBD1 is a possible D gene (5 bases). The CDR3 totals 12 residues. Between the trimmed V and J ends, which lost 6 bases and 7 bases, there was a span of 15 bases. The germline CDR1 and CDR2 sequences are SQVTM and ANQGSEA. Here the CDR3 DNA reads TGCAGCGTGGGGAGTTCGGGGGGTGAAGCTTTCTTT. It is translated as CSVGSSGGEAFF. Based on the CDR3 plus reference TRBV29-1 and TRBJ1-1, the full variable domain is SAVISQKPSRDICQRGTSLTIQCQVDSQVTMMFWYRQQPGQSLTLIATANQGSEATYESGFVIDKFPISRPNLTFSTLTVSNMSPEDSSIYLCSVGSSGGEAFFGQGTRLTVV.

The chain joins TRBV2 to TRBJ1-2; D might be TRBD1 (5 bases). Trimming took 7 bases from V and 3 from J, leaving 12 bases between them. The germline gives CDR1 SNHLY, CDR2 FYNNEI. The CDR3 is 13 amino acids. The CDR3 sequence: CASTRGTDYGYTF. The CDR3, as DNA: TGTGCCAGCACGCGGGGGACGGACTATGGCTACACCTTC.

This clone is a singleton in its sample. The chain links TRBV7-2 to TRBJ2-7; D unclear. This CDR3 spans 11 amino acids. V was trimmed by 4 bases and J by 5 bases, leaving 6 bases between them. Per the germline V gene, CDR1 is SGHTA and CDR2 is FQGNSA. CDR3 nucleotide sequence: TGTGCCAGCAGCTCTCTCCACGAGCAGTACTTC. Its translation: CASSSLHEQYF.

This clone is a singleton in its sample. J is TRBJ1-5 and V is TRBV18, with D perhaps matching TRBD1 (6 bases). The germline gives CDR1 KGHSH, CDR2 LQKENI. The CDR3 runs 15 residues. The V end was cut by 2 bases, the J end by 7 bases, with 15 bases between. Here the CDR3 reads CASSPEVGHGQPQHF. In DNA form, the CDR3 reads TGTGCCAGCTCACCAGAAGTGGGACACGGCCAGCCCCAGCATTTT.

The chain combines TRBV5-6 with TRBJ2-1, with 8 bases aligning to TRBD2. V lost 4 bases and J lost 7; bases outside the gene matches: 4. Germline loops: CDR1 SGHDT, CDR2 YYEEEE. The length of the CDR3 is 13 residues. CDR3 region: CASSRGGGNEQFF. The CDR3 coding sequence is TGTGCCAGCAGCCGGGGGGGCGGGAATGAGCAGTTCTTC.

This clone appeared once. The rearrangement links TRBV7-2 to TRBJ2-7; 9 bases map to TRBD2. The CDR3 is 18 residues long. The V gene end was trimmed by 5 bases and the J gene end by 2 bases; junction bases not matched to a gene: 16. Per germline, CDR1 SGHTA and CDR2 FQGNSA. The CDR3 DNA follows: TGTGCCAGCAGCCCATGGGGTCCTCTAGCGGGAAGGACCTACGAGCAGTACTTC. It is translated as CASSPWGPLAGRTYEQYF.

The chain joins TRBV7-7 to TRBJ1-3; D is undetermined. In germline, CDR1 is SSHAT, CDR2 FNYEAQ (reference sequence). V lost 2 bases, J lost 4 bases, and 6 bases lay in between. This CDR3 has 13 residues. The CDR3 DNA is TGTGCCAGCAGCTTATCCGGGGGAAACACCATATATTTT. Amino acids: CASSLSGGNTIYF.

The chain is built from TRBV30 and TRBJ2-2, with TRBD1 identical over 7 bases. Per germline, CDR1 GTSNPN and CDR2 SVGIG (reference sequence). CDR3 length equals 13 residues. Trimming at V came to 3 bases and at J to 7 bases, leaving 5 bases not matched to a gene. The CDR3 DNA sequence: TGTGCCTGGAGACCTACAGGGGTCGGGGAGCTGTTTTTT. Translating gives CAWRPTGVGELFF.

In its sample, this clone was seen a few times. This chain connects TRBV6-5 to TRBJ2-1; D may be TRBD1 (5 bases). The CDR3 has 14 residues. V lost 4 bases, J lost 3 bases, and 10 bases lay in between. Germline V gives CDR1 MNHEY, CDR2 SVGAGI. The CDR3 sequence is CASSFGRDYNEQFF. CDR3 DNA: TGTGCCAGCAGTTTCGGCAGGGACTACAATGAGCAGTTCTTC.

This rearrangement joins TRBV2 to TRBJ1-3; 7 bases map to TRBD1. V lost 4 bases to trimming and J lost 4 bases; unmatched junction nucleotides: 7. There are 15 residues in the CDR3. The germline V gene has CDR1 SNHLY and CDR2 FYNNEI. The CDR3 loop reads CASSGYRGKGNTIYF. CDR3 DNA: TGTGCCAGCAGTGGTTACAGGGGTAAGGGAAACACCATATATTTT.

The table lists this clone with a count of one. The chain recombines TRBV5-5 with TRBJ2-7; D unclear. Germline V gives CDR1 SGHKS, CDR2 YYEKEE (reference sequence). Deletions cut 4 bases from V and 3 bases from J, with 14 bases between. The CDR3 is 14 residues long. The CDR3 is CASSPLPGNYEQYF. The CDR3 nucleotides are TGTGCCAGCAGCCCACTTCCGGGTAACTACGAGCAGTACTTC.

The V gene is TRBV5-1, the J gene TRBJ2-7; D is perhaps TRBD1 (5 bases). V was trimmed by 0 bases and J by 5 bases, leaving 12 bases between them. Germline CDR1 SGHRS, CDR2 YFSETQ. The CDR3 covers 14 residues. CDR3 nucleotides: TGCGCCAGCAGCTTGGCCTCGACAGTTGACGAGCAGTACTTC. Translating gives CASSLASTVDEQYF.

This clone was recorded only once. The rearrangement uses TRBV27 and TRBJ2-2; 7 nucleotides match TRBD1. This CDR3 is built from 17 residues. With 6 bases clipped from V and 6 bases from J, the junction kept 16 bases outside the gene matches. In germline, CDR1 is MNHEY, CDR2 SMNVEV (reference sequence). The CDR3 spells CASRSIRQGRRAGELFF. The DNA for the CDR3 is TGTGCCAGCAGAAGTATTCGACAGGGTAGGAGAGCCGGGGAGCTGTTTTTT.

V usage is TRBV5-1 and J usage is TRBJ2-3; possible D gene TRBD1, 6 bases. CDR1 and CDR2 from the germline V gene are SGHRS and YFSETQ. V was trimmed by 3 bases and J by 0 bases, leaving 11 bases between them. This CDR3 is built from 15 residues. The CDR3 region is CASSWGRFSTDTQYF. CDR3 coding DNA: TGCGCCAGCAGCTGGGGGCGGTTTAGCACAGATACGCAGTATTTT.

This clone has only one observation. The rearrangement uses TRBV2 and TRBJ2-1, with D tentatively TRBD1 (6 bases). This CDR3 is built from 14 residues. Looked up from germline, CDR1 is SNHLY and CDR2 is FYNNEI. Trimming cost V 8 bases and J 2 bases, with 13 bases left between them. CDR3 DNA sequence: TGTGCCAGCCGAGGGGGATCCCCCTACAATGAGCAGTTCTTC. Its translation is CASRGGSPYNEQFF. The variable domain in full, with the rest retrieved from reference TRBV2 and TRBJ2-1, is EPEVTQTPSHQVTQMGQEVILRCVPISNHLYFYWYRQILGQKVEFLVSFYNNEISEKSEIFDDQFSVERPDGSNFTLKIRSTKLEDSAMYFCASRGGSPYNEQFFGPGTRLTVL.

The sample holds a few counts of this clone. This chain connects TRBV6-5 to TRBJ2-7; 7 positions agree with TRBD2. Trimming at V came to 0 bases and at J to 2 bases, leaving 4 bases not matched to a gene. The CDR3 spans 15 residues. The germline V gene has CDR1 MNHEY and CDR2 SVGAGI. The CDR3 DNA reads as TGTGCCAGCAGTTACTCCGCTAGCGGAACCTACGAGCAGTACTTC. It specifies CASSYSASGTYEQYF.

The V gene is TRBV7-6, the J gene TRBJ2-1; D ambiguous. CDR1 and CDR2 (germline): SGHVS, FNYEAQ. Trimming took off 2 bases at V and 0 bases at J, with 8 bases between the two ends. The CDR3 has 15 amino acids. CDR3 region: CASSLSVSSYNEQFF. Here the CDR3 DNA reads TGTGCCAGCAGCTTATCCGTTAGCTCCTACAATGAGCAGTTCTTC.